This passage covers 4 T cell receptor beta chains from one sample sequenced in a study of blood T cells in healthy people across ages. Together with a sample-barcoded 5' primer, a J-beta primer mix was included in a second PCR lasting roughly 6 to 12 cycles. TCRdb analysed the 5' RACE reads with MiXCR anew, one entry per CDR3 protein. The sample carries 1,500,000 or so distinct CDR3 sequences, roughly 43% recorded once. The specimen was blood. These TCRs come from a woman in her late teens or twenties in good health.

In this sample, this clonotype turned up many times. The chain has TRBV5-1 and TRBJ2-7, with 11 bases lining up with TRBD2. The CDR3 length is 18 residues. Germline V lookup: CDR1 SGHRS, CDR2 YFSETQ. The V gene end was trimmed by 1 base and the J gene end by 2 bases; junction bases not matched to a gene: 11. In DNA, the CDR3 is TGCGCCAGCAGCTTGAGCACGACTAGCGGGGTATATACCTACGAGCAGTACTTC. This translates into CASSLSTTSGVYTYEQYF.

The rearrangement uses TRBV12-3 or TRBV12-4 and TRBJ1-2; D gene uncertain. CDR3 length: 15 residues. With 1 base removed from V and 4 bases from J, the gap between germline ends came to 13 bases. The CDR3 here is CASSLVLRRPYGYTF. The DNA of the CDR3 is TGTGCCAGCAGTTTAGTATTAAGGAGGCCCTATGGCTACACCTTC.

This clonotype turned up a few times. CDR3 in amino acids: CASSPEAGSTDTQYF. The DNA of the CDR3 is TGTGCCAGCTCACCAGAGGCAGGGAGCACAGATACGCAGTATTTT. The chain has TRBV18 and TRBJ2-3; D is possibly TRBD1 (5 bases). The germline V and J ends were trimmed by 2 bases and 0 bases, with 9 bases remaining between them. Germline V gives CDR1 KGHSH, CDR2 LQKENI. The CDR3 consists of 15 residues.

The V gene is TRBV12-3 or TRBV12-4, the J gene TRBJ1-2; 8 positions match TRBD1. The trim removed 3 bases at V and 6 bases at J, leaving 6 bases unmatched. This CDR3 has 14 residues. CDR3 loop: CASSFETGDNGYTF. CDR3 DNA sequence: TGTGCCAGCAGTTTTGAGACAGGGGATAATGGCTACACCTTC.